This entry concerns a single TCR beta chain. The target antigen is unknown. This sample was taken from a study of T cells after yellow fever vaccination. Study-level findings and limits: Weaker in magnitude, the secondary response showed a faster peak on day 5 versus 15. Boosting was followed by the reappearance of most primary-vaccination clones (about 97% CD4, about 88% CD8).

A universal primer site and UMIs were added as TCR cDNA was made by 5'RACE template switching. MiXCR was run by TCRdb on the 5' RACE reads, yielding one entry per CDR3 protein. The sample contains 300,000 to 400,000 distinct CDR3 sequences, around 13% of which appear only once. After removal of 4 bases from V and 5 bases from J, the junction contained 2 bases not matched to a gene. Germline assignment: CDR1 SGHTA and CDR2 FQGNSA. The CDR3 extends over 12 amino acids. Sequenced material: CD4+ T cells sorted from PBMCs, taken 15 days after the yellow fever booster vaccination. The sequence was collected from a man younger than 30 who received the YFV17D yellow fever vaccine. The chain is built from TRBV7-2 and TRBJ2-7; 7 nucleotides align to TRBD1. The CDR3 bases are TGTGCCAGCAGCTCGACAGGGAACGAGCAGTACTTC. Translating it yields CASSSTGNEQYF.